The next 7 T cell receptor beta chains were all read from a single sample in a study of T cell responses to AZD1222 COVID-19 vaccine (dated by TCRdb to about 2021). The sample's time point, from its label and the paper: baseline before first vaccination. Library creation used the immunoSEQ multiplex PCR assay. The immuneACCESS repertoire file appears here via TCRdb, limited to in-frame rearrangements. These files lack a portion of the clones; in checked studies, under half of the deficit traces to unresolved V genes, and the cause of the others is not known. In this sample the table shows approximately 180,000 clones, 85% to 95% of which occur a single time. The leading ten clones occupy less than 11% of the sample. This material consisted of peripheral blood, taken on day 0 of AZD1222 vaccination. Every receptor here comes from an adult in good health.

The chain couples TRBV10-3 to TRBJ1-2, with D perhaps matching TRBD1 (6 bases). The CDR3 length is 12 residues. The germline V and J ends were trimmed by 10 bases and 2 bases, with 11 bases remaining between them. The germline V gene encodes CDR1 ENHRY and CDR2 SYGVKD. In DNA form, the CDR3 reads TGTGCCACCGTTGGACAGAACTATGGCTACACCTTC. Amino acid sequence: CATVGQNYGYTF.

This sequence joins TRBV18 and TRBJ1-6; the D gene is possibly TRBD1 (6 bases). The CDR3 spans 18 residues. Germline CDR1 reads KGHSH; CDR2 reads LQKENI. Between the trimmed V and J ends, which lost 1 base and 0 bases, there was a span of 13 bases. This CDR3 reads CASSPQSQGNSYNSPLHF. The CDR3 nucleotides are TGTGCCAGCTCACCACAGAGTCAGGGGAACTCCTATAATTCACCCCTCCACTTT.

The chain uses TRBV18 and TRBJ1-2, with 7 bases fitting TRBD1. Germline V gene lookup returns CDR1 KGHSH and CDR2 LQKENI. J lost 8 bases, V lost 5 bases, and 5 bases had no gene match. This CDR3 is 12 amino acids long. The CDR3 bases are TGTGCCAGCTCAGTAACAGGGGAAGGCTACACCTTC. Amino acids: CASSVTGEGYTF.

The chain has TRBV7-2 and TRBJ1-5, with a possible D match to TRBD1 (5 bases). V lost 5 bases to trimming and J lost 6 bases, with 14 bases between them. The CDR3 consists of 14 residues. Germline V lookup: CDR1 SGHTA, CDR2 FQGNSA. The CDR3 bases are TGTGCCAGCAGCCTGGGGGGGAAAGGTCAGCCCCAGCATTTT. It codes for CASSLGGKGQPQHF.

V usage is TRBV4-1 and J usage is TRBJ1-1; possibly TRBD1 for D (5 bases). In germline, CDR1 is MGHRA, CDR2 YSYEKL. CDR3 length: 16 amino acids. V was pared by 0 bases and J by 1 base, with 12 bases between. CDR3 coding DNA: TGCGCCAGCAGCCAAGAAGGCAGAGGACAGAACACTGAAGCTTTCTTT. Encoded protein: CASSQEGRGQNTEAFF.

The table lists this clone with a few counts. V gene TRBV9 combines with J gene TRBJ1-3, with D maybe TRBD1 (5 bases). The germline gives CDR1 SGDLS, CDR2 YYNGEE. Trimming removed 3 bases at V and 1 base at J, with 8 bases between. The CDR3 has 14 amino acids. CDR3 residues: CASSGTGSGNTIYF. CDR3 nucleotides: TGTGCCAGCAGCGGAACAGGTTCTGGAAACACCATATATTTT.

V is TRBV2 and J is TRBJ1-6; D not certain. This CDR3 is built from 13 residues. Germline CDR1 SNHLY, CDR2 FYNNEI. The V end was cut by 7 bases, the J end by 2 bases, with 6 bases between. CDR3 nucleotide sequence: TGTGCCAGCAAGGGCACCTATAATTCACCCCTCCACTTT. This translates into CASKGTYNSPLHF.